This T cell receptor beta chain was found in a study of blood T cell repertoires in COVID-19. Study-wide background: COVID-19 samples from acute and convalescent phases originated in the United States, Italy and Spain. In each case, the material was cDNA or gDNA derived from T cells, B-cell-depleted T cells, or PBMCs.

Germline V CDR1 and CDR2: SGHTA, FQGNSA. The V end lost 5 bases, the J end lost 8 bases, and 16 bases lay between the germline ends. The CDR3 totals 14 residues. In the original processing: How many nucleated cells were present was estimated from reference gene primer amplification. Measured with immunoSEQ multiplex PCR; TCRdb has only the in-frame clones, and not every one. V, J and clone size were drawn from that table, and D and trimming were deduced from the DNA. The sample includes under 200,000 clones, 75% to 95% seen only once; the top ten take around 0.53%. The TCR originated in a man aged 45-65 years with acute or convalescent COVID-19. The rearrangement links TRBV7-2 to TRBJ1-3, with D possibly being TRBD1 (5 bases). Sequencing was performed on peripheral blood. The chain's CDR3 is CASSPGTFGDTIYF. In DNA, the CDR3 is TGTGCCAGCAGCCCCGGGACTTTTGGGGACACCATATATTTT.